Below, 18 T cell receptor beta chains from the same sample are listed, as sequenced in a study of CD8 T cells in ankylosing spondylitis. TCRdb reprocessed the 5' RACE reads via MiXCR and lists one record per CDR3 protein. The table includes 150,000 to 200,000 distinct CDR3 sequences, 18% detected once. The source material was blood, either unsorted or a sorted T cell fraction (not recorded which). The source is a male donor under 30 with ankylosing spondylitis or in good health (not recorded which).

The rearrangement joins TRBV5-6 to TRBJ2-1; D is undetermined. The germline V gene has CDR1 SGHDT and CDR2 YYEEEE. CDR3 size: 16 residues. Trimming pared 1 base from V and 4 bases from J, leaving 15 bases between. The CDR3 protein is CASSLRHHFFYNEQFF. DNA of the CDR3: TGTGCCAGCAGCTTGAGACATCACTTCTTTTACAATGAGCAGTTCTTC. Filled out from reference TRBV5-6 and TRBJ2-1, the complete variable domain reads DAGVTQSPTHLIKTRGQQVTLRCSPKSGHDTVSWYQQALGQGPQFIFQYYEEEERQRGNFPDRFSGHQFPNYSSELNVNALLLGDSALYLCASSLRHHFFYNEQFFGPGTRLTVL.

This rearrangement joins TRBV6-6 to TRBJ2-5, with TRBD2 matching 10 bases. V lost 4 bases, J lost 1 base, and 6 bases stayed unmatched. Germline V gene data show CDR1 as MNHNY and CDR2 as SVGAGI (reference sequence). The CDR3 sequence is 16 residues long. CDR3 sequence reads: CASSSAGLAPQETQYF. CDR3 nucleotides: TGTGCCAGCAGTTCCGCGGGACTAGCGCCCCAAGAGACCCAGTACTTC.

CDR3 protein: CASSYSGQGLQETQYF. In nucleotides, the CDR3 is TGTGCCAGCAGCTATTCCGGACAGGGGCTTCAAGAGACCCAGTACTTC. The V call is TRBV7-9, the J call TRBJ2-5; TRBD1 aligns across 9 bases. V shed 4 bases, J shed 2 bases, and the junction held 8 bases outside the gene matches. CDR1 and CDR2 (germline): SEHNR, FQNEAQ (reference sequence). The CDR3 totals 16 residues.

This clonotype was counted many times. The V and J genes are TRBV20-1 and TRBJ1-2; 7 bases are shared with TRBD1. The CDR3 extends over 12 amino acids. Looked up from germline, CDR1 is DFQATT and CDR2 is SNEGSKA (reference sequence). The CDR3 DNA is TGCAGCCAGTTACAGGGGAACTATGGCTACACCTTC. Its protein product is CSQLQGNYGYTF.

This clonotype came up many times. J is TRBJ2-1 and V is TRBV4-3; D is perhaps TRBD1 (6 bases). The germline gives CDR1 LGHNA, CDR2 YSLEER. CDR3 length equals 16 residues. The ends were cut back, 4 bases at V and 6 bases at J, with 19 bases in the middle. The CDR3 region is CASSPSPGENFNEQFF. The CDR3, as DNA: TGCGCCAGCAGCCCCTCTCCAGGGGAGAACTTCAATGAGCAGTTCTTC.

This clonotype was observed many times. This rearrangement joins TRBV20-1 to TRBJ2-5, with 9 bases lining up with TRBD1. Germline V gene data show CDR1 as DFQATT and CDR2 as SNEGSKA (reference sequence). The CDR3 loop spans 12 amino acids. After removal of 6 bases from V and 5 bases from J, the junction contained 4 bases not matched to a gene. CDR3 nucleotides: TGCAGTGCCAAGGGACAGGGTGAGACCCAGTACTTC. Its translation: CSAKGQGETQYF.

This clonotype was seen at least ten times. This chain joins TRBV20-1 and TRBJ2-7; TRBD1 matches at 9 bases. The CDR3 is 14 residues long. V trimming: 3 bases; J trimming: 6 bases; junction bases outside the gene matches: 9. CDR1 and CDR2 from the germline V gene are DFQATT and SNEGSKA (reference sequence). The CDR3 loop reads CSARAGTGSFEQYV. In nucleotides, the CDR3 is TGCAGTGCTAGGGCCGGGACAGGGTCTTTCGAGCAGTACGTC.

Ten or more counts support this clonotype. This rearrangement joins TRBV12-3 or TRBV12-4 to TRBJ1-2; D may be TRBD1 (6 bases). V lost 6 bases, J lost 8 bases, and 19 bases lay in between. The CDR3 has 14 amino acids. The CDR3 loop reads CASSNLKGVDGYTF. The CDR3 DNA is TGTGCCAGCAGCAACCTCAAGGGGGTCGACGGCTACACCTTC.

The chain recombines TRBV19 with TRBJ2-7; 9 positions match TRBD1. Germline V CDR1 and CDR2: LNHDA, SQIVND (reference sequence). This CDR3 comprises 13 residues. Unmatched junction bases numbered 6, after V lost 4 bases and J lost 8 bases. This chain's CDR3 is CASSTTGGAQQYV. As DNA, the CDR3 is TGTGCCAGTAGTACTACAGGGGGCGCCCAGCAGTACGTC.

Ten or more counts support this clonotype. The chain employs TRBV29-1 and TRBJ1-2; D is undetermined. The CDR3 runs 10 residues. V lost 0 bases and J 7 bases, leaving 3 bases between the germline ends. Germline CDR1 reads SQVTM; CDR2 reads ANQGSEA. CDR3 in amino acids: CSVEDSGYTF. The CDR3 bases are TGCAGCGTTGAAGACAGTGGCTACACCTTC.

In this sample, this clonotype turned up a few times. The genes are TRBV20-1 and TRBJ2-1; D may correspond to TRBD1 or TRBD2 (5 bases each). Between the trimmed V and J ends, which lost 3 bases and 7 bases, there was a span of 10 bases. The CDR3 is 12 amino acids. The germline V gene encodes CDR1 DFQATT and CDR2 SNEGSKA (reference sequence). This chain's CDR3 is CSASREGNEQFF. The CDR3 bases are TGCAGTGCTAGTAGAGAGGGGAATGAGCAGTTCTTC.

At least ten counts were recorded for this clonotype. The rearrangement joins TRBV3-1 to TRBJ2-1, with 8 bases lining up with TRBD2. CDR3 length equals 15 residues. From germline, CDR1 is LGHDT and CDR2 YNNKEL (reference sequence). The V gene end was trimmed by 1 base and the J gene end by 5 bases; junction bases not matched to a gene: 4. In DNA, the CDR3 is TGTGCCAGCAGCCAAGGACTAGCGCCCAACAATGAGCAGTTCTTC. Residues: CASSQGLAPNNEQFF.

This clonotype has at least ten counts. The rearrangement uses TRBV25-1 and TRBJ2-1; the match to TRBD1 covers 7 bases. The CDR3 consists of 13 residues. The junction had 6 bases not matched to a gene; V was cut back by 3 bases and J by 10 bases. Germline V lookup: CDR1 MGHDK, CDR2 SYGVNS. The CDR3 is CASSDIGGNEQFF. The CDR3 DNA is TGTGCCAGCAGTGATATAGGGGGCAACGAGCAGTTCTTC.

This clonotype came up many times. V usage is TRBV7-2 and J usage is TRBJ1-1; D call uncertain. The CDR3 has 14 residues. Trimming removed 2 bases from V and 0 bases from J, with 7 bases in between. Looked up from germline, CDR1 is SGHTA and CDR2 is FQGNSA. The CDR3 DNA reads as TGTGCCAGCAGCTTAATTCTCCTGAACACTGAAGCTTTCTTT. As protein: CASSLILLNTEAFF.

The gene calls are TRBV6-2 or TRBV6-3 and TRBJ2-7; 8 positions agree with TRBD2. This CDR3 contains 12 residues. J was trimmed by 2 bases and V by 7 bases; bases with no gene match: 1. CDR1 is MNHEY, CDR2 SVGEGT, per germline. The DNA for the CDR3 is TGTGCCAGCACGGGAGGGCCCTACGAGCAGTACTTC. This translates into CASTGGPYEQYF.

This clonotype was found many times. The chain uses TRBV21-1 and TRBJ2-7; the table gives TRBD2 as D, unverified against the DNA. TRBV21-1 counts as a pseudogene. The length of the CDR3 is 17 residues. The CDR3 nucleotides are TGTGCCAAACAAGGACTAGCGGGAGAAAAATTCCGCTCCGAGCAGTACGTC. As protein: CAKQGLAGEKFRSEQYV.

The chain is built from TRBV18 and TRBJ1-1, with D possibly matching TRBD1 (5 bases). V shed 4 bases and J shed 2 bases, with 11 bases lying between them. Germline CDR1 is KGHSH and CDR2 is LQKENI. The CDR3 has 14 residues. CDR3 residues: CASSRPTENTEAFF. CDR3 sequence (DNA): TGTGCCAGCTCACGTCCGACAGAAAACACTGAAGCTTTCTTT.

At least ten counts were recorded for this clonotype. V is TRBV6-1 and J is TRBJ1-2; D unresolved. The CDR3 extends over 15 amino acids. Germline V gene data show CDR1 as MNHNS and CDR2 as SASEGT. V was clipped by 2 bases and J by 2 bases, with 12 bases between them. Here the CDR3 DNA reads TGTGCCAGCAGTGAATCCGGCAGACACAACTATGGCTACACCTTC. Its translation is CASSESGRHNYGYTF.